The source of this TCR beta chain is a study of CXCR3-negative and CXCR3-positive naive CD8 T cells. The study's findings and limits: Comparably high diversity was seen in both naive subsets, and much lower diversity in memory CD8+ cells. TCR strength was inferred from TRB CDR3 properties, while surface CD5 was comparable between naive subsets.

Looked up from germline, CDR1 is DFQATT and CDR2 is SNEGSKA (reference sequence). This CDR3 region has 12 residues. Frequency places this clonotype as medium-sized. Its antigen is not known. Naive CD8+ T cells displayed a CD45RO-CCR7+CD27+CD95- phenotype. The authors made the TRB cDNA libraries by 5' RACE using UMI labels. TCRdb reanalyzed the 5' RACE reads and collapses them to one entry per CDR3 protein, without DNA. The sample's table shows more than 9,500 distinct CDR3 sequences. Sample: naive CXCR3- CD8+ T cells from blood. Subset indicated: CD45RO-CCR7+CD27+CD95- naive CD8+ T cells lacking CXCR3 (TNR3-). The chain uses TRBV20-1 and TRBJ2-3; lacking DNA, the TRBD2 call made by TCRdb goes unchecked. The receptor was derived from a human donor in good health. Some clones in this sample may be carry-over from other donors' samples. The CDR3: CTARGEADTQYF.